These 15 T cell receptor beta chains were sequenced from one sample in a study of OX40 agonist ivuxolimab in advanced cancers. The library relied on the immunoSEQ multiplex PCR assay. In TCRdb, the immuneACCESS table is reduced to in-frame sequences with V and J assigned. These tables do not hold every clone; where another copy was compared, an unresolved V gene accounts for under half, and the others remain unexplained. In this sample the table shows 60,000 to 85,000 clones, over 85% of which occur a single time. The top ten constitute about a fifth of the sample. The material was CD4+ or CD8+ T cells sorted from blood, obtained in a trial of the OX40 agonist ivuxolimab. These TCRs come from an adult with an advanced solid tumor such as melanoma, head and neck, liver or kidney cancer.

The chain links TRBV2 to TRBJ2-3, with 8 bases lining up with TRBD1. CDR1 and CDR2 from the germline V gene are SNHLY and FYNNEI. The CDR3 has 14 residues. The junction had 5 bases not matched to a gene; V was cut back by 7 bases and J by 2 bases. DNA for the CDR3: TGTGCCAGCATCCTGGGACAGGCCACAGATACGCAGTATTTT. Translated: CASILGQATDTQYF.

The V and J genes are TRBV21-1 and TRBJ1-6; the table's TRBD1 call for D was not verified on the DNA. TRBV21-1 is shown as a pseudogene. This CDR3 has 17 amino acids. The CDR3 here is CASTFRDRGTYNSPLHF. CDR3 nucleotides: TGTGCCAGCACCTTCCGGGACAGGGGGACTTATAATTCACCCCTCCACTTT.

The chain carries TRBV4-3 and TRBJ2-2; D ambiguous. Germline values: CDR1 LGHNA, CDR2 YSLEER. V was cut by 0 bases and J by 0 bases, with 11 bases left in between. The CDR3 has 17 residues. CDR3 in amino acids: CASSQEGRWTNTGELFF. CDR3 in DNA: TGCGCCAGCAGCCAAGAAGGAAGGTGGACGAACACCGGGGAGCTGTTTTTT.

V and J are TRBV21-1 and TRBJ2-5; the table's D call of TRBD1 was not tested on the DNA. TRBV21-1 represents a pseudogene. This CDR3 is 17 amino acids long. This CDR3 is CASSKRETRDREETQYF. The CDR3 region has the DNA TGTGCCAGCAGCAAAAGAGAAACTCGGGACAGGGAAGAGACCCAGTACTTC.

This sequence joins TRBV25-1 and TRBJ1-5, with D maybe TRBD1 (5 bases). The CDR3 extends over 14 amino acids. Germline CDR1 MGHDK, CDR2 SYGVNS. The V and J ends lost 2 bases and 6 bases respectively, with 11 bases between them. The CDR3 region has the DNA TGTGCCAGCAGTGAAGGTCGGGGACCTCAGCCCCAGCATTTT. This sequence encodes CASSEGRGPQPQHF. Drawing the rest from reference TRBV25-1 and TRBJ1-5, the complete variable domain is EADIYQTPRYLVIGTGKKITLECSQTMGHDKMYWYQQDPGMELHLIHYSYGVNSTEKGDLSSESTVSRIRTEHFPLTLESARPSHTSQYLCASSEGRGPQPQHFGDGTRLSIL.

The V call is TRBV19, the J call TRBJ2-5, with a possible D match to TRBD2 (6 bases). The CDR3 covers 14 residues. Germline CDR1 is LNHDA and CDR2 is SQIVND (reference sequence). V shed 3 bases and J shed 5 bases, with 13 bases lying between them. The CDR3 nucleotides are TGTGCCAGTAGTATCGGAGGGGTGGGGGAGACCCAGTACTTC. It encodes CASSIGGVGETQYF.

A few counts support this clone. The chain uses TRBV6-6 and TRBJ1-1; 9 bases map to TRBD1. Germline CDR1 and CDR2: MNHNY and SVGAGI (reference sequence). CDR3 length equals 15 residues. The V gene end was trimmed by 5 bases and the J gene end by 5 bases; junction bases not matched to a gene: 9. The CDR3: CASSPQQGALTEAFF. CDR3 DNA: TGTGCCAGCAGTCCCCAACAGGGGGCGCTTACTGAAGCTTTCTTT.

This rearrangement joins TRBV9 to TRBJ2-5; maybe TRBD1 (5 bases). This CDR3 has 14 residues. Germline CDR1 and CDR2: SGDLS and YYNGEE. Trimming removed 0 bases from V and 4 bases from J, with 10 bases in between. CDR3 nucleotide sequence: TGTGCCAGCAGCGTAGGCTCTGGGGCAGAGACCCAGTACTTC. This translates into CASSVGSGAETQYF.

This CDR3 is CAEGQYEQYF. The CDR3 DNA sequence: TGTGCGGAGGGCCAGTACGAGCAGTACTTC. V and J are TRBV7-9 and TRBJ2-7, with a weak D call TRBD2 (6 bases). The CDR3 sequence is 10 residues long. CDR1 and CDR2 from the germline V gene are SEHNR and FQNEAQ (reference sequence).

The chain carries TRBV15 and TRBJ2-7; D call uncertain. The germline V and J ends were trimmed by 5 bases and 3 bases, with 11 bases remaining between them. The CDR3 extends over 13 amino acids. The germline CDR1 and CDR2 sequences are LNHNV and YYDKDF (reference sequence). Here the CDR3 reads CATSAHSHYEQYF. The CDR3 nucleotides are TGTGCCACCAGCGCCCACTCCCACTACGAGCAGTACTTC.

Here the CDR3 reads CASSFGVTEAFF. The CDR3 DNA reads as TGTGCCAGCAGCTTCGGGGTTACTGAAGCTTTCTTT. The gene calls are TRBV7-9 and TRBJ1-1, with D unclear. This CDR3 region has 12 residues. Germline values: CDR1 SEHNR, CDR2 FQNEAQ (reference sequence). Trimming took off 3 bases at V and 5 bases at J, with 7 bases between the two ends.

The rearrangement links TRBV29-1 to TRBJ1-2; D is possibly TRBD1 (6 bases). V lost 6 bases to trimming and J lost 4 bases, with 15 bases between them. The CDR3 spans 13 residues. CDR1 is SQVTM, CDR2 ANQGSEA, per germline. CDR3 nucleotides: TGCAGCGTCCCTTGGGGGGGCTGCTATGGCTACACCTTC. Translated, it gives CSVPWGGCYGYTF.

The chain couples TRBV29-1 to TRBJ1-2; perhaps TRBD1 as D (5 bases). In germline, CDR1 is SQVTM, CDR2 ANQGSEA. CDR3 length: 14 residues. V was pared by 1 base and J by 4 bases, with 13 bases between. CDR3 in DNA: TGCAGCGTTGAAGGGACGGGGGGAGGCTATGGCTACACCTTC. The encoded protein is CSVEGTGGGYGYTF.

The rearrangement joins TRBV11-2 to TRBJ2-7; 12 bases fit TRBD1. The CDR3 contains 16 residues. The V and J ends lost 5 bases and 1 base, in that order; junction bases with no gene match: 6. Germline CDR1 reads SGHAT; CDR2 reads FQNNGV. The CDR3 nucleotides are TGTGCCAGCAGCCGCCGGGACAGGGGGCTTTCCTACGAGCAGTACTTC. Amino acids: CASSRRDRGLSYEQYF.

V usage is TRBV27 and J usage is TRBJ1-1; D is ambiguous. Germline assignment: CDR1 MNHEY and CDR2 SMNVEV (reference sequence). V was cut by 1 base and J by 1 base, with 10 bases left in between. The CDR3 contains 15 residues. The CDR3: CASSLLGPGNTEAFF. CDR3 in DNA: TGTGCCAGCAGTTTATTAGGGCCGGGGAACACTGAAGCTTTCTTT.